This TCR beta chain comes out of a study of blood T cell repertoires in COVID-19. This clone was seen only a few times. This table comes from immunoSEQ multiplex PCR, and its TCRdb copy is limited to in-frame clones, with some not included. The data contain 130,000 to 150,000 clones, approximately 78% of them singletons. Trimming left V 6 bases short and J 4 bases short, with 12 bases between. Germline assignment: CDR1 LGHNA and CDR2 YNFKEQ. This CDR3 spans 13 amino acids. This chain joins TRBV4-2 and TRBJ1-1; possibly TRBD1 for D (6 bases). Material for sequencing was peripheral blood. This TCR derives from a human donor with acute or convalescent COVID-19. The donor label of this sample is uncertain. CDR3 loop: CASRGTGLTEAFF. The CDR3 DNA reads TGTGCCAGCAGGGGTACAGGGCTCACTGAAGCTTTCTTT.